This TCR beta chain appears in the sequencing data of a study of radiotherapy plus CTLA-4 blockade in lung cancer. This clone came up a few times. Method: immunoSEQ multiplex PCR; TCRdb's copy keeps in-frame clones and lacks some. The sample has roughly 100,000 clones; 82% are singletons. The sample in question was peripheral blood, obtained from a patient treated with radiotherapy plus ipilimumab. The receptor was derived from a human donor with non-small cell lung cancer who had a partial response to radiotherapy plus ipilimumab.

The CDR3 DNA follows: TGTGCCAGCAGCTTAGAACCCGGGACTTCCGGTACCTACGAGCAGTACTTC. Translating gives CASSLEPGTSGTYEQYF. The genes are TRBV7-6 and TRBJ2-7; possibly TRBD2 for D (6 bases). The V gene's germline CDR1 is SGHVS and CDR2 FNYEAQ. The CDR3 has 17 residues. V shed 1 base and J shed 2 bases, with 18 bases lying between them.